This T cell receptor beta chain emerged from a study of cytomegalovirus exposure and HLA in healthy donors. General study points: CMV antigen specificity was confirmed in vitro for a few CMV-associated chains. A later analysis linked a missense variant in DCLRE1C to the trimming of TCR beta V and J genes. Later analysis indicated greater clonal expansion among HLA-associated TCR beta chains than among equally common other chains.

This CDR3 contains 13 residues. V was pared by 0 bases and J by 9 bases, with 4 bases of the junction left unmatched. The germline V gene has CDR1 GTSNPN and CDR2 SVGIG (reference sequence). As concerns this clone: Its antigen is unidentified.

The study ran its PCR with 60 Vbeta and 13 Jbeta primers. Some clones are missing from TCRdb's copy, which holds only in-frame ones; the method was immunoSEQ multiplex PCR. The profile covers under 200,000 clones, with 75% to 80% appearing a single time and 11% to 15% taken by the ten largest. Sequencing was carried out using PBMCs. The source of this sequence is a woman in her 30s in good health and CMV-seropositive. The rearrangement links TRBV30 to TRBJ1-5, with 8 bases aligning to TRBD1. The CDR3 region has the DNA TGTGCCTGGAGTGTCGGGACAGGTTCGCCCCAGCATTTT. As protein: CAWSVGTGSPQHF. Based on the CDR3 plus reference TRBV30 and TRBJ1-5, the full variable domain is SQTIHQWPATLVQPVGSPLSLECTVEGTSNPNLYWYRQAAGRGLQLLFYSVGIGQISSEVPQNLSASRPQDRQFILSSKKLLLSDSGFYLCAWSVGTGSPQHFGDGTRLSIL.